These T cell receptor beta chains were read from a single sample in a study of cytomegalovirus exposure and HLA in healthy donors. Repertoires were generated with immunoSEQ multiplex PCR, while TCRdb's copy carries only in-frame clones and drops some. In the table there are about 140,000 clones, approximately 9% of which are singletons. The sequencing sample was made of PBMCs. These receptors came from a woman aged 35 to 49 in good health and CMV-seropositive. CDR3s include the opening cysteine and the closing phenylalanine or tryptophan. The D gene is left open where the match is weak. Some rows mark clone size as missing; the rest say once, few, many or name a class of expanded clone.

CDR3nt: TGCGCCAGCAGCTTCGGGACAGGGGACACCGGGGGGCTGTTTTTT; CDR3aa: CASSFGTGDTGGLFF; abundance: few; j_gene: TRBJ2-2; v_gene: TRBV5-1; d_gene: TRBD1
CDR3nt: TGTGCCAGCAGCGACAACTACGAGCAGTACTTC; CDR3aa: CASSDNYEQYF; abundance: NA; j_gene: TRBJ2-7; v_gene: TRBV2; d_gene: NA
CDR3nt: TGCAGCGTTGGACCAAAGGGAACGGGGGACACTGAAGCTTTCTTT; CDR3aa: CSVGPKGTGDTEAFF; abundance: NA; j_gene: TRBJ1-1; v_gene: TRBV29-1; d_gene: NA
CDR3nt: TGCGCCAGCAGCCCCGCGGGCTACACTGAAGCTTTCTTT; CDR3aa: CASSPAGYTEAFF; abundance: few; j_gene: TRBJ1-1; v_gene: TRBV4-1; d_gene: NA
CDR3nt: TGTGCCAGCAGCTTTGGGGCTGAGGAATATCATTCACCCCTCCACTTT; CDR3aa: CASSFGAEEYHSPLHF; abundance: NA; j_gene: TRBJ1-6; v_gene: TRBV7-9; d_gene: NA
CDR3nt: TGTGCCAGCAGTTCCCCTGGAGTCCAAGAGACCCAGTACTTC; CDR3aa: CASSSPGVQETQYF; abundance: few; j_gene: TRBJ2-5; v_gene: TRBV6-1; d_gene: NA
CDR3nt: TGTGCCAGTAGTATGTACCCAGGCTCTGGAAACACCATATATTTT; CDR3aa: CASSMYPGSGNTIYF; abundance: few; j_gene: TRBJ1-3; v_gene: TRBV19; d_gene: NA
CDR3nt: TGTGCCAGCAGCCATGGACAGGACAGGACCTACGAGCAGTACTTC; CDR3aa: CASSHGQDRTYEQYF; abundance: NA; j_gene: TRBJ2-7; v_gene: TRBV21-1; d_gene: NA
CDR3nt: TGTGCCAGCAGCTCTGGACAGAAGAACACCGGGGAGCTGTTTTTT; CDR3aa: CASSSGQKNTGELFF; abundance: few; j_gene: TRBJ2-2; v_gene: TRBV5-4; d_gene: NA
CDR3nt: TGCGCCAGCAGCCAAGAACGGGGTGGTCAGCCCCAGCATTTT; CDR3aa: CASSQERGGQPQHF; abundance: few; j_gene: TRBJ1-5; v_gene: TRBV4-3; d_gene: NA
CDR3nt: TGCGCCAGCAGCTTAACGACAGGGGGAACCGGGGAGCTGTTTTTT; CDR3aa: CASSLTTGGTGELFF; abundance: NA; j_gene: TRBJ2-2; v_gene: TRBV5-1; d_gene: TRBD1
CDR3nt: TGTGCCAGCAGCGACCAGACTAGCGGGGTGGCGGCAGATACGCAGTATTTT; CDR3aa: CASSDQTSGVAADTQYF; abundance: NA; j_gene: TRBJ2-3; v_gene: TRBV25-1; d_gene: TRBD2
CDR3nt: TGCGCCAGCCTCCCCGGGACAGGGGATGTCACTGAAGCTTTCTTT; CDR3aa: CASLPGTGDVTEAFF; abundance: NA; j_gene: TRBJ1-1; v_gene: TRBV10-1; d_gene: TRBD1
CDR3nt: TGTGCCACCACAGGGCTCTCTGGAAACACCATATATTTT; CDR3aa: CATTGLSGNTIYF; abundance: NA; j_gene: TRBJ1-3; v_gene: TRBV10-3; d_gene: NA
CDR3nt: TGTGCCAGCTCACCTTCGACAGGGTTCTATGGCTACACCTTC; CDR3aa: CASSPSTGFYGYTF; abundance: NA; j_gene: TRBJ1-2; v_gene: TRBV18; d_gene: TRBD1
CDR3nt: TGTGCCAGCAGCCTTGCGAACACCGGGGAGCTGTTTTTT; CDR3aa: CASSLANTGELFF; abundance: NA; j_gene: TRBJ2-2; v_gene: TRBV5-6; d_gene: NA
CDR3nt: TGTGCCAGCAGCTTAGCTGAGACAGGGGGCGGAGGAGGCTACACCTTC; CDR3aa: CASSLAETGGGGGYTF; abundance: few; j_gene: TRBJ1-2; v_gene: TRBV7-6; d_gene: TRBD1
CDR3nt: TGTGCCAGCAGCTCGCAGGGGGAAGCTTTCTTT; CDR3aa: CASSSQGEAFF; abundance: NA; j_gene: TRBJ1-1; v_gene: TRBV11-1; d_gene: NA
CDR3nt: TGTGCCAGCAGCCGAATGGGGGGCACTGAAGCTTTCTTT; CDR3aa: CASSRMGGTEAFF; abundance: few; j_gene: TRBJ1-1; v_gene: TRBV7-2; d_gene: NA
CDR3nt: TGTGCCAGTACCCCGGGACAGGGACACCAGCCCCAGCATTTT; CDR3aa: CASTPGQGHQPQHF; abundance: NA; j_gene: TRBJ1-5; v_gene: TRBV19; d_gene: TRBD1
CDR3nt: TGCGCCAGCAGCCCACAACGAGGCAGATACGAGCAGTACTTC; CDR3aa: CASSPQRGRYEQYF; abundance: NA; j_gene: TRBJ2-7; v_gene: TRBV5-1; d_gene: NA
CDR3nt: TGTGCCAGCACGGCGGGGGGAGGGACCGGGGAGCTGTTTTTT; CDR3aa: CASTAGGGTGELFF; abundance: many; j_gene: TRBJ2-2; v_gene: TRBV5-4; d_gene: TRBD2
CDR3nt: TGTGCCAGCAGTCCCGGGACAGGGGTCGAGCAGTACTTC; CDR3aa: CASSPGTGVEQYF; abundance: few; j_gene: TRBJ2-7; v_gene: TRBV6-6; d_gene: TRBD1
CDR3nt: TGTGCCAGCAGTCTAACACAGAACTATGGCTACACCTTC; CDR3aa: CASSLTQNYGYTF; abundance: few; j_gene: TRBJ1-2; v_gene: TRBV14; d_gene: NA
CDR3nt: TGCGCCAGCAGCAAACAAAGCGGGACCGGGGAGCTGTTTTTT; CDR3aa: CASSKQSGTGELFF; abundance: NA; j_gene: TRBJ2-2; v_gene: TRBV5-1; d_gene: NA
CDR3nt: TGTGCCAGCAGTGAAGAGACAGTGAATGGTGGAAACACCATATATTTT; CDR3aa: CASSEETVNGGNTIYF; abundance: few; j_gene: TRBJ1-3; v_gene: TRBV2; d_gene: NA
CDR3nt: TGCGCCAGCAGCTTGGGACAGGGGGCGATCGAGACCCAGTACTTC; CDR3aa: CASSLGQGAIETQYF; abundance: NA; j_gene: TRBJ2-5; v_gene: TRBV5-1; d_gene: TRBD1
CDR3nt: TGCGCCAGCAGCCTAGGAGGGGTAGGGTCCTACGAGCAGTACTTC; CDR3aa: CASSLGGVGSYEQYF; abundance: few; j_gene: TRBJ2-7; v_gene: TRBV5-1; d_gene: NA
CDR3nt: TGTGCCATCAGTGCTCGAGCCACATCCGGGACAGGGGGCTGGGAGCAGTACTTC; CDR3aa: CAISARATSGTGGWEQYF; abundance: few; j_gene: TRBJ2-7; v_gene: TRBV10-3; d_gene: TRBD1
CDR3nt: TGTGCCAGCAGCGCCCGACAGGGCGCCGGGGAGCTGTTTTTT; CDR3aa: CASSARQGAGELFF; abundance: few; j_gene: TRBJ2-2; v_gene: TRBV9; d_gene: TRBD1
CDR3nt: TGTGCCAGCAGCTTGGAAGCCCAACAGGGCCTCTATGGCTACACCTTC; CDR3aa: CASSLEAQQGLYGYTF; abundance: few; j_gene: TRBJ1-2; v_gene: TRBV5-6; d_gene: NA
CDR3nt: TGTGCCAGCAGTCCACCGGGACAGGGGTACTATGGCTACACCTTC; CDR3aa: CASSPPGQGYYGYTF; abundance: NA; j_gene: TRBJ1-2; v_gene: TRBV2; d_gene: TRBD1
CDR3nt: TGCGCCAGCAGCCGCCGAGGGGACTCAGAAGAGACCCAGTACTTC; CDR3aa: CASSRRGDSEETQYF; abundance: NA; j_gene: TRBJ2-5; v_gene: TRBV4-3; d_gene: NA
CDR3nt: TGTGCCAGCAGTTCCCCCGACAGGGCGGGTTCACCCCTCCACTTT; CDR3aa: CASSSPDRAGSPLHF; abundance: NA; j_gene: TRBJ1-6; v_gene: TRBV28; d_gene: TRBD1
CDR3nt: TGTGCCAGCAGCCAATCCCAGGTGGGGCCCTACGAGCAGTACTTC; CDR3aa: CASSQSQVGPYEQYF; abundance: NA; j_gene: TRBJ2-7; v_gene: TRBV16; d_gene: NA